Below, one T cell receptor (beta chain) is given with its context. The antigen it binds to is not known. Base qualities were left out, and no much larger clone turns up one base away. These data belong to a study of graft-versus-host responses after intestinal transplantation (dated by TCRdb to the early 2020s). Study-level background: Recipients received multivisceral, liver-intestinal, or isolated intestinal transplants. Instead of going to the commercial service, samples from a few later patients were sequenced in-house on an Illumina MiSeq and processed with MiXCR. A peak of at least 4% donor T cells among recipient peripheral blood mononuclear cells was the definition used for donor T cell macrochimerism. To identify alloreactive clones, pre-transplant mixed lymphocyte reaction products were sequenced and then compared with unstimulated pre-transplant donor and recipient T cells. After intestinal transplantation, graft-versus-host and host-versus-graft alloreactive T cell clones were followed in the graft, circulation and bone marrow using bulk TCR-beta CDR3 sequencing. The cohort enrolled 20 to 30 intestinal transplant recipients, one of whom was a retransplant, and a few patients without pretransplant specimens were excluded. Anti-thymocyte globulin induction was given to all recipients, followed by maintenance tacrolimus and steroids for 2 to 3 years. What the authors observed across the whole study: High GvH to HvG T cell clonal ratios were observed in the allografts of patients with donor T cell macrochimerism. Conclusions were limited by the relatively low number and heterogeneity of intestinal transplant patients. GvH clones were found in recipient bone marrow, and some of the GvH clones appeared earlier in ileal mucosa or blood, which is consistent with an intestinal mucosal origin. Early after transplant, peak levels of circulating GvH clones were associated with declines in HvG clones.

The CDR1 and CDR2 encoded by the germline V gene are MRHNA and SNTAGT. The cysteine opens and the phenylalanine closes a CDR3 of 15 amino acids. Kept here is only the CDR3 DNA, which spans 45 bases and is read in frame from base 1. V has 2 bases trimmed and J has 4 bases trimmed; junction bases matching no gene number 0. The library was built by means of the immunoSEQ multiplex PCR assay. In most patients, genomic DNA was isolated using the Qiagen DNeasy Blood and Tissue Kit and sent frozen to Adaptive Biotechnologies for TCR sequencing. For most patients, genomic DNA was subjected to high-throughput TCR-beta CDR3 sequencing by Adaptive Biotechnologies. In the source study's methods: Adaptive's ImmunoSEQ software was the source of the TCR sequencing data for fewer than 20 patients, while a few other patients were processed with MiXCR and VDJtools. To correct CD4 versus CD8 sorting errors, sequences present in both subsets at a frequency ratio below 5:1 were removed. CDR3 nucleotide sequences shared between donor and recipient were removed because their origin could not be assigned. At least 2-fold expansion over unstimulated cells and a minimum CFSE-low frequency of 0.002% (template counts) or 0.001% (read counts) were required for clones to be classified as alloreactive. Clones were considered mappable if detected in sequenced pre-transplant spleen, lymph node, or MLR CFSE-low populations of the donor or recipient. The cumulative frequency of alloreactive clones was calculated as a percentage of all sequences, weighted by copy number. Held by TCRdb, this immuneACCESS table contains in-frame sequences only and omits some clones. Under half of the omission traces to an unresolved V gene where checked; the cause of the rest is unknown. The V and J calls and clone size come from that table; D and trimming were worked out from the DNA. In all, the sample holds more than 65,000 clones, and roughly 91% of those were seen once. The ten most abundant clones make up approximately 1.3% of the sample.

Per the publication, the time point label means: cells obtained before transplantation from donor or recipient. CD3+CD4+ and CD3+CD8+ populations were FACS-sorted from unstimulated pre-transplant donor and recipient cells taken from spleen or lymph nodes. The V gene is TRBV6-4 and the J gene is TRBJ2-3, with TRBD2 identical over 13 junction bases. This TCR was recovered from a human donor who received an intestinal transplant. The sample consisted of unstimulated CD8+ T cells sorted from spleen or lymph node cells, taken before intestinal transplant. The bases are TGTGCCAGCAGTGACACTAGCGGGGGGGCAGATACGCAGTATTTT. This encodes CASSDTSGGADTQYF.